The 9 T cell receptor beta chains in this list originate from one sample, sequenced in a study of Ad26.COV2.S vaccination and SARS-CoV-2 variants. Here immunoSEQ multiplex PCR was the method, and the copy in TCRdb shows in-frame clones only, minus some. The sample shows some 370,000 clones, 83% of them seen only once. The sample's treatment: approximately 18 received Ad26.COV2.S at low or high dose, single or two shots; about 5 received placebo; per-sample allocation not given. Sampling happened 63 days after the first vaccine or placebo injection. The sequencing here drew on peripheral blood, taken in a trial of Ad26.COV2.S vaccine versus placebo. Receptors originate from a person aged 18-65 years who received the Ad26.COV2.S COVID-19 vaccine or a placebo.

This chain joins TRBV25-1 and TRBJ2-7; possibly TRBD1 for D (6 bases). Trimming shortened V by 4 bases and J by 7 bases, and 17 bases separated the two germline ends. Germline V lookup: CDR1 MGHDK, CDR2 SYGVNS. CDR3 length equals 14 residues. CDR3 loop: CASSASTGLEEQYF. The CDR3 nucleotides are TGTGCCAGCAGTGCCTCAACAGGGTTGGAGGAGCAGTACTTC.

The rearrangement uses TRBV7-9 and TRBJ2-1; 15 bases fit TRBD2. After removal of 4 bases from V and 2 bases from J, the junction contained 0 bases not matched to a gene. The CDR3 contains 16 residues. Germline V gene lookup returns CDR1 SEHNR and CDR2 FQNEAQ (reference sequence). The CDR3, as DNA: TGTGCCAGCAGCTGGACTAGCGGGAGGGCCTACAATGAGCAGTTCTTC. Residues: CASSWTSGRAYNEQFF. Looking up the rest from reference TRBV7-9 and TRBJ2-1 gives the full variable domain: DTGVSQNPRHKITKRGQNVTFRCDPISEHNRLYWYRQTLGQGPEFLTYFQNEAQLEKSRLLSDRFSAERPKGSFSTLEIQRTEQGDSAMYLCASSWTSGRAYNEQFFGPGTRLTVL.

The CDR3 region is CSVGTYGTEAFF. The CDR3, as DNA: TGCAGCGTTGGAACGTATGGCACTGAAGCTTTCTTT. V is TRBV29-1 and J is TRBJ1-1, with D uncertain. This CDR3 has 12 amino acids. Germline V CDR1 and CDR2: SQVTM, ANQGSEA. Deletions cut 4 bases from V and 4 bases from J, with 10 bases between.

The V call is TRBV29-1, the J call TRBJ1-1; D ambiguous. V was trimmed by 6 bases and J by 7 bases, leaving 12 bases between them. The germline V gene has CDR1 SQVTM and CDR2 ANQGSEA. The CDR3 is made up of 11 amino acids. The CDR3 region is CSVDRGFEAFF. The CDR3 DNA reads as TGCAGCGTGGACCGGGGATTTGAAGCTTTCTTT.

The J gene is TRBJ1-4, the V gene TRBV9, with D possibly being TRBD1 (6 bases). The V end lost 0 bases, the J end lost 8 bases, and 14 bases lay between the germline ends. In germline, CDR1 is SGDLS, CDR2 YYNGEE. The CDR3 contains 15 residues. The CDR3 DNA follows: TGTGCCAGCAGCGTAGGAAGCAGGAGGGGGGAAAAACTGTTTTTT. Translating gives CASSVGSRRGEKLFF.

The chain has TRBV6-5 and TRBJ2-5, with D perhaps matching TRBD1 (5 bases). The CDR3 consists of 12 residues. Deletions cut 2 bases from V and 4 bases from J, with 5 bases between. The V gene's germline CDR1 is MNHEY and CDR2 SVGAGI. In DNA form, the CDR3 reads TGTGCCAGCAGTTACAGGGGAGAGACCCAGTACTTC. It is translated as CASSYRGETQYF.

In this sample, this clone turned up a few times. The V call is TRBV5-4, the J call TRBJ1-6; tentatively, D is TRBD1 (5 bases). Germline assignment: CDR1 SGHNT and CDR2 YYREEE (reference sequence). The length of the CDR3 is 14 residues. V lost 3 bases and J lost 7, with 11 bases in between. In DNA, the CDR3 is TGTGCCAGCAGCTCTGGACGGGGGAATTCACCCCTCCACTTT. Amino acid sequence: CASSSGRGNSPLHF.

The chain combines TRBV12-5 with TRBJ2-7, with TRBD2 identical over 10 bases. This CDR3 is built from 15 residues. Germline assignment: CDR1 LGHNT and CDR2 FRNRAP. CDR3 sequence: CGLRDSSGGHNEQYF. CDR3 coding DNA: TGTGGACTCCGGGACAGTAGCGGGGGGCATAACGAGCAGTACTTC.

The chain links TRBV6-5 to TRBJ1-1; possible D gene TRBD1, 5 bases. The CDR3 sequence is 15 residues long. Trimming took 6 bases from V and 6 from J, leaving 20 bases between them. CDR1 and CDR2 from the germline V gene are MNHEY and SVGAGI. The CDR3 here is CASRMEGDSRSEAFF. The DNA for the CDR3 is TGTGCCAGCAGAATGGAGGGAGACAGTAGATCTGAAGCTTTCTTT.